This TCR beta chain is drawn from a study of PD-1 blockade in classical Hodgkin lymphoma. Specified time point: cycle 4 day 1 (C4D1), after five to seven weeks of nivolumab. Brentuximab vedotin exposure varied, and every patient relapsed after autologous stem cell transplantation. This CDR3 is built from 13 residues. Per the germline V gene, CDR1 is MDHEN and CDR2 is SYDVKM. Trimming cost V 4 bases and J 5 bases, with 8 bases left between them. Sequencing was performed with immunoSEQ multiplex PCR; in TCRdb, only in-frame clones are kept and a portion is missing. The table records 45,000 to 55,000 clones, about 75% of them present only once.

Source: peripheral blood mononuclear cells (PBMCs), taken before the fourth cycle of nivolumab. J is TRBJ1-4 and V is TRBV28; no firm D call. The origin of this receptor is a human donor with classical Hodgkin lymphoma. As DNA, the CDR3 is TGTGCCAGCAGTTCATTGATAAATGAAAAACTGTTTTTT. It specifies CASSSLINEKLFF.